The T cell receptor (beta chain) under discussion was sequenced for a study of cytotoxic CD8 clonotypes in ibrutinib-treated CLL. Study at large: Responses: some 25 partial, 2 complete; after median approximately 68 months, approximately 15 stayed remitted, approximately twelve progressed.

This clone has only a few counts. Its specificity is unknown. Trimming shortened V by 5 bases and J by 1 base, and 21 bases separated the two germline ends. The CDR3 totals 17 residues. The V gene's germline CDR1 is GTSNPN and CDR2 SVGIG (reference sequence). Study results and caveats: Sustained-remission and progressing patients' sampling times differed. Clonotypes that were public were uncommon, and they contracted or stayed stable on treatment.

Target depth was 1 in 200,000 to 1 in 1 million T cells, about 10x per clonotype. This table comes from immunoSEQ multiplex PCR, and its TCRdb copy is limited to in-frame clones, with some not included. This sample has 300,000 or so clones, with approximately 67% found just once. The sequence was collected from a human donor with chronic lymphocytic leukemia. This sample comprised PBMCs, obtained after 36 months of ibrutinib treatment. The rearrangement uses TRBV30 and TRBJ1-5, with no clear D. The DNA of the CDR3 is TGTGCCTGGGGGTCGGACCCCCAGTATGGAAGCAATCAGCCCCAGCATTTT. Protein: CAWGSDPQYGSNQPQHF. Full variable domain (remainder filled in from reference TRBV30 and TRBJ1-5): SQTIHQWPATLVQPVGSPLSLECTVEGTSNPNLYWYRQAAGRGLQLLFYSVGIGQISSEVPQNLSASRPQDRQFILSSKKLLLSDSGFYLCAWGSDPQYGSNQPQHFGDGTRLSIL.